The present T cell receptor (beta chain) was sequenced within a study of blood T cell repertoires in COVID-19. This clone occurred a few times. Here immunoSEQ multiplex PCR was the method, and the copy in TCRdb shows in-frame clones only, minus some. Of about 98,000 clones in the sample, 82% were seen once. The sample was peripheral blood. The clonotype comes from an elderly man with acute or convalescent COVID-19.

This CDR3 reads CASSLQGTGATEAFF. CDR3 nucleotides: TGTGCCAGCAGTCTCCAAGGGACAGGGGCCACTGAAGCTTTCTTT. The gene calls are TRBV27 and TRBJ1-1; 10 bases are a match to TRBD1. The ends lost 5 bases at V and 4 bases at J; junction bases unmatched: 7. Germline CDR1 and CDR2: MNHEY and SMNVEV (reference sequence). This CDR3 has 15 residues.